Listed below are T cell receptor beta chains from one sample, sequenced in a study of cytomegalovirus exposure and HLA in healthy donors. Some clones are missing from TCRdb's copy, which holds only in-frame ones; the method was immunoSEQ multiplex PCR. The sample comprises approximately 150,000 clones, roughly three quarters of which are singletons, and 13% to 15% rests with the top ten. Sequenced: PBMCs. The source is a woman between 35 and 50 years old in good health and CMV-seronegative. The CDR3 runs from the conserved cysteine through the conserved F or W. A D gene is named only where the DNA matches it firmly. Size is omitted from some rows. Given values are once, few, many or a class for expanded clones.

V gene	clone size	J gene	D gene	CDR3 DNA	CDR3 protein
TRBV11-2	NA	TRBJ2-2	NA	TGTGCCAGCACTCGTAAGTGGGGACACGCGAACACCGGGGAGCTGTTTTTT	CASTRKWGHANTGELFF
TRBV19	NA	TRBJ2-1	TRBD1	TGTGCCAGACGACCCCCCGCAGGACAGGGGGCGTACAATGAGCAGTTCTTC	CARRPPAGQGAYNEQFF
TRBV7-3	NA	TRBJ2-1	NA	TGTGCCAGCAGCTTAGCAGGGTCCCACAATGAGCAGTTCTTC	CASSLAGSHNEQFF
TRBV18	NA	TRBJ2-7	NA	TGTGCCAGCTCACCGGGTAGACAGAAGTACGAGCAGTACTTC	CASSPGRQKYEQYF
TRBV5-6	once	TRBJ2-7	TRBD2	TGTGCCAGCAGCTTAGGGACTAGCGGATACTACGAGCAGTACTTC	CASSLGTSGYYEQYF
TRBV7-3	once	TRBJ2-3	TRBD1	TGTGCCAGCAGCCAATACGGACAGGGACAAACGGATACGCAGTATTTT	CASSQYGQGQTDTQYF
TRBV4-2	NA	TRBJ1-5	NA	TGTGCCAGCAGCCCGGACACGGATAGCAATCAGCCCCAGCATTTT	CASSPDTDSNQPQHF
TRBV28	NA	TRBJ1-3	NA	TGTGCCAGACGGGTTGGAAACACCATATATTTT	CARRVGNTIYF
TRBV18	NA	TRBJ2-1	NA	TGTGCCAGCTCACCTTCTGGCGGCTACAATGAGCAGTTCTTC	CASSPSGGYNEQFF
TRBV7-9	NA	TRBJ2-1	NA	TGTGCCAGCAGCGCCCGGATAGTCGGGGATGAGCAGTTCTTC	CASSARIVGDEQFF
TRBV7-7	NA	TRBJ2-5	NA	TGTGCCAGCAGCCCAAATGGCCAGGGAGAGACCCAGTACTTC	CASSPNGQGETQYF
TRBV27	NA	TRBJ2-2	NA	TGTGCCAGCAGTCGTACTAGCTCTTACACCGGGGAGCTGTTTTTT	CASSRTSSYTGELFF
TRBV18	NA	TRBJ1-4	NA	TGTGCCAGCTCATCAATCCTAGTAGGCAGAGATAATGAAAAACTGTTTTTT	CASSSILVGRDNEKLFF
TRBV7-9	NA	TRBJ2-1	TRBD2	TGTGCCAGCAGCTTGCAAGCGGGAGGGTGGTATGAGCAGTTCTTC	CASSLQAGGWYEQFF
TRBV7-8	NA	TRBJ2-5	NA	TGTGCCAGCACCCTTATTGCCCCCTCCAGGGGCGCTAGGGAGACCCAGTACTTC	CASTLIAPSRGARETQYF
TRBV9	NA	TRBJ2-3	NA	TGTGCCAGCAGCGTAGGGAGCGGGCGCACAGATACGCAGTATTTT	CASSVGSGRTDTQYF
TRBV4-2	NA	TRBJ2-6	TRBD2	TGTGCCAGCAGCTTACACCCCTCGGGGGGGCCGGCTGGGGCCAACGTCCTGACTTTC	CASSLHPSGGPAGANVLTF
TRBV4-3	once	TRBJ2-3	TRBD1	TGCGCCAGCAGCCAAGATGCCGGACAGGGTATCAGGGATACGCAGTATTTT	CASSQDAGQGIRDTQYF
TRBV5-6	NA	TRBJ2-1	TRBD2	TGTGCCAGCAGCCCCCGACTAGCGGGAGGACAGGGTGGTGAGCAGTTCTTC	CASSPRLAGGQGGEQFF
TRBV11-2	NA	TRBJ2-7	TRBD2	TGTGCCAACCCACCCTCGGCGGGGGATGTTTTGAAGCAGTACTTC	CANPPSAGDVLKQYF
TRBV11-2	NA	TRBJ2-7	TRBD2	TGTGCCAGCAGCTTGGACGGATCTCTAGCGGGAGAGTACGAGCAGTACTTC	CASSLDGSLAGEYEQYF
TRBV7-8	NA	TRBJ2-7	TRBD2	TGTGCCAGCACCGAGGGAGGGCGGGGGGGCTTAGGCGAGCAGTACTTC	CASTEGGRGGLGEQYF
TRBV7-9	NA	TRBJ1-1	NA	TGTGCCAGCAGCTTAACGTTGGGTAGGGGCACTGAAGCTTTCTTT	CASSLTLGRGTEAFF
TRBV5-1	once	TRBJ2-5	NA	TGCGCCAGCAGCCCCCCGGGACAAGGCGGGGAGACCCAGTACTTC	CASSPPGQGGETQYF
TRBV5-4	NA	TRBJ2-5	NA	TGTGCCAGCAGCGGGTGGCTTGGGGGCGCGGAGACCCAGTACTTC	CASSGWLGGAETQYF
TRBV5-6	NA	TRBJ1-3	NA	TGTGCCAGCAGCCCAACGACAGACTCTGGAAACACCATATATTTT	CASSPTTDSGNTIYF
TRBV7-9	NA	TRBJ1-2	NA	TGTGCCAGCAGCTTAGGGTCCTGGGGGGGCTCCTTCCCCTTC	CASSLGSWGGSFPF
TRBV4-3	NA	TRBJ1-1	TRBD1	TGCGCCAGCAGCCAAGAGACAGGGAAAACTGAAGCTTTCTTT	CASSQETGKTEAFF
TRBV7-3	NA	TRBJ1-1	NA	TGTGCCAGCAGCCGATTGGGGGGGAACACTGAAGCTTTCTTT	CASSRLGGNTEAFF
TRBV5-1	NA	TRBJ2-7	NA	TGCGCCAGCAGCACCTGGTCCAGCGAGTACGAGCAGTACTTC	CASSTWSSEYEQYF
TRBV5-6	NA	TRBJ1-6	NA	TGTGCCAGCAGTCCAGGGGACTATAATTCACCCCTCCACTTT	CASSPGDYNSPLHF
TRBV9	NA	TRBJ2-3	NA	TGTGCCAGCAGCGTAGCGTCCGGGTTAAGAACAGATACGCAGTATTTT	CASSVASGLRTDTQYF
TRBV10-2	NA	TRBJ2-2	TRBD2	TGCGCCAGCAGTGAGGCTAGCGGGAGGGACACCGGGGAGCTGTTTTTT	CASSEASGRDTGELFF
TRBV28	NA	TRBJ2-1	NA	TGTGCCAGCAGTTTTTTCGGTAGCGGCAATGAGCAGTTCTTC	CASSFFGSGNEQFF
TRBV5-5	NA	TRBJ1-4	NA	TGTGCCAGCAGCTCAAGGACAGCAGGGAGTGAAAAACTGTTTTTT	CASSSRTAGSEKLFF
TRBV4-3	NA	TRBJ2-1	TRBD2	TGCGCCAGCAGCCCCGGGACTAGCGTATACAATGAGCAGTTCTTC	CASSPGTSVYNEQFF
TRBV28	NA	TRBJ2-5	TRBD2	TGTGCCAGCAGTTTTCTGGAGGTAGCGGGAGAGACCCAGTACTTC	CASSFLEVAGETQYF
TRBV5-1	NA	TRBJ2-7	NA	TGCGCCAGCAGCCCCCGCCCGACAGCGACCTACGAGCAGTACTTC	CASSPRPTATYEQYF